The 31 T cell receptor beta chains below were found in one sample sequenced in a study of T cells in Graves' hyperthyroidism and ophthalmopathy. The investigators amplified TCR beta CDR3 regions from RNA transcripts. RT-PCR in the first round (using the HTBI primer set) targeted the TCR CDR3. TCRdb independently ran MiXCR on the multiplex PCR reads; one entry per CDR3 protein. The table lists 300,000 to 400,000 distinct CDR3 sequences, under 15% of them singletons. Sequences were obtained from blood. All receptors come from a woman between 18 and 29 years old with Graves' hyperthyroidism.

The chain recombines TRBV7-8 with TRBJ2-2, with 8 bases identical to TRBD1. V lost 5 bases and J lost 6; bases outside the gene matches: 11. Germline CDR1 and CDR2: SGHVS and FQNEAQ. CDR3 length: 16 amino acids. The CDR3 nucleotides read TGTGCCAGCAGCCAGACCGGACAGGGCTTAGCCGGGGAGCTGTTTTTT. Protein product: CASSQTGQGLAGELFF.

The CDR3 nucleotides read TGTGCCAGCAGTGATGGACAGGGAATAGCAGATACGCAGTATTTT. Translating gives CASSDGQGIADTQYF. V usage is TRBV6-4 and J usage is TRBJ2-3, with TRBD1 matching over 8 bases. The ends lost 3 bases at V and 4 bases at J; junction bases unmatched: 6. This CDR3 spans 15 amino acids. The germline gives CDR1 MRHNA, CDR2 SNTAGT.

Note on this clonotype: A much larger clonotype is one base distant, so this may be a read error. CDR3 protein: CAIMSRGDEQFF. The CDR3 DNA reads TGTGCCATCATGAGCAGGGGCGATGAGCAGTTCTTC. The chain combines TRBV10-3 with TRBJ2-1, with D possibly TRBD1 on 6 matching bases. Germline-derived CDR1 and CDR2 are ENHRY and SYGVKD. The V gene lost 7 bases and the J gene lost 8 bases, with 12 bases spanning the gap. The length of the CDR3 is 12 residues.

Turning to this clonotype: A read error may be the cause here, since a much bigger clone is one base away. The chain carries TRBV11-1 and TRBJ2-4, with a tentative D call TRBD1 (6 bases). V was clipped by 3 bases and J by 1 base, with 16 bases between them. Germline V lookup: CDR1 SGHAT, CDR2 FQDESV (reference sequence). This CDR3 is 17 amino acids long. CDR3 loop: CASSFREGVTAKNIQYF. The CDR3 DNA is TGTGCCAGCAGCTTTCGAGAGGGGGTAACGGCCAAAAACATTCAGTACTTC.

This clonotype was seen at least ten times. This rearrangement joins TRBV3-1 to TRBJ1-6, with 10 nucleotides matching TRBD1. There are 17 residues in the CDR3. The V segment lost 3 bases and the J segment 5 bases; nucleotides outside the gene matches: 7. Germline lookup yields CDR1 LGHDT and CDR2 YNNKEL (reference sequence). The CDR3 sequence: CASSHVGGTGDNSPLHF. The CDR3 DNA reads TGTGCCAGCAGCCACGTCGGCGGGACAGGGGATAATTCACCCCTCCACTTT.

This clonotype came up many times. V and J are TRBV6-6 and TRBJ1-4, with 8 bases fitting TRBD1. J lost 10 bases, V lost 2 bases, and 0 bases had no gene match. The CDR3 sequence is 12 residues long. The germline V gene has CDR1 MNHNY and CDR2 SVGAGI (reference sequence). The CDR3 spells CASSYDRGKLFF. The CDR3 coding sequence is TGTGCCAGCAGTTACGACAGGGGAAAACTGTTTTTT.

In its sample, this clonotype was seen many times. The V call is TRBV15, the J call TRBJ1-2, with 7 bases fitting TRBD1. With 3 bases clipped from V and 6 bases from J, the junction kept 4 bases outside the gene matches. Germline V lookup: CDR1 LNHNV, CDR2 YYDKDF (reference sequence). CDR3 length equals 13 residues. CDR3 sequence reads: CATSRGTENGYTF. The CDR3 DNA reads as TGTGCCACCAGCAGGGGGACAGAAAATGGCTACACCTTC.

The V call is TRBV2, the J call TRBJ2-5; D possibly corresponds to TRBD2 (6 bases). V dropped 5 bases and J dropped 4 bases, with 14 bases sitting between them. The CDR3 loop spans 14 amino acids. The V gene's germline CDR1 is SNHLY and CDR2 FYNNEI. As DNA, the CDR3 is TGTGCCAGCAGTCAGCGGGTAGCGGCAGAGACCCAGTACTTC. It yields the protein CASSQRVAAETQYF.

At least ten counts were recorded for this clonotype. V usage is TRBV6-1 and J usage is TRBJ1-2; D is perhaps TRBD1 (6 bases). Germline V gene lookup returns CDR1 MNHNS and CDR2 SASEGT. The CDR3 is 12 amino acids. Trimming took off 6 bases at V and 8 bases at J, with 13 bases between the two ends. The CDR3 coding sequence is TGTGCCAGCAGAGGGGGGCTCGAGGGCTACACCTTC. It yields the protein CASRGGLEGYTF.

This clonotype was counted many times. CDR3: CSAREGGTEAFF. CDR3 nucleotides: TGCAGTGCTAGAGAGGGGGGGACTGAAGCTTTCTTT. The chain combines TRBV20-1 with TRBJ1-1, with a tentative D call TRBD1 (5 bases). The V gene lost 0 bases and the J gene lost 5 bases, with 7 bases spanning the gap. The CDR3 runs 12 residues. Germline CDR1 and CDR2: DFQATT and SNEGSKA (reference sequence).

This clonotype was seen ten or more times. This chain connects TRBV27 to TRBJ2-6, with D hard to call. CDR3 length: 16 amino acids. V lost 4 bases and J lost 1, with 11 bases in between. Germline V gene lookup returns CDR1 MNHEY and CDR2 SMNVEV (reference sequence). The CDR3 protein is CASSYNFPSGANVLTF. The CDR3 DNA reads as TGTGCCAGCAGTTATAACTTTCCATCTGGGGCCAACGTCCTGACTTTC.

The table lists this clonotype with a few counts. The rearrangement links TRBV4-1 to TRBJ1-5; D not certain. V lost 1 base and J 4 bases, leaving 11 bases between the germline ends. Germline assignment: CDR1 MGHRA and CDR2 YSYEKL. CDR3 length: 15 amino acids. The CDR3 spells CASSQALSGNQPQHF. The CDR3 nucleotides are TGCGCCAGCAGCCAAGCCCTTAGCGGGAATCAGCCCCAGCATTTT.

This clonotype has ten or more counts. The chain carries TRBV2 and TRBJ2-3; the D is unclear. This CDR3 has 12 residues. CDR1 and CDR2 (germline): SNHLY, FYNNEI. V was pared by 6 bases and J by 4 bases, with 8 bases between. This chain's CDR3 is CASRFTADTQYF. The CDR3 nucleotides read TGTGCCAGCAGATTTACGGCAGATACGCAGTATTTT. Full variable domain (missing parts from reference TRBV2 and TRBJ2-3): EPEVTQTPSHQVTQMGQEVILRCVPISNHLYFYWYRQILGQKVEFLVSFYNNEISEKSEIFDDQFSVERPDGSNFTLKIRSTKLEDSAMYFCASRFTADTQYFGPGTRLTVL.

In this sample, this clonotype turned up many times. The J gene is TRBJ1-2, the V gene TRBV5-1; 7 nucleotides agree with TRBD1. V shed 9 bases and J 6 bases; nucleotides not matched to a gene: 11. CDR3 size: 13 residues. Per germline, CDR1 SGHRS and CDR2 YFSETQ. CDR3 residues: CATRPGGIDGYTF. CDR3 coding DNA: TGCGCCACCCGTCCAGGGGGAATAGATGGCTACACCTTC.

This clonotype came up many times. The chain couples TRBV5-1 to TRBJ1-2; D uncertain. The CDR3 contains 14 residues. The V and J ends lost 4 bases and 6 bases respectively, with 16 bases between them. Germline V gene sequence: CDR1 SGHRS, CDR2 YFSETQ. CDR3 sequence reads: CASSVDVGYNGYTF. In nucleotides, the CDR3 is TGCGCCAGCAGCGTGGACGTGGGGTATAATGGCTACACCTTC.

This sequence joins TRBV14 and TRBJ2-5, with 7 bases matching TRBD2. V gave up 4 bases and J gave up 5 bases; unmatched junction bases: 10. CDR3 length equals 15 residues. Per the germline V gene, CDR1 is SGHDN and CDR2 is FVKESK. CDR3 in DNA: TGTGCCAGCAGCCCAGCGGGGCTCTGGGGGGAGACCCAGTACTTC. The encoded protein is CASSPAGLWGETQYF.

This clonotype was picked up many times. The genes are TRBV6-1 and TRBJ1-1, with a weak D call TRBD1 (5 bases). Trimming pared 5 bases from V and 8 bases from J, leaving 18 bases between. This CDR3 has 14 residues. Looked up from germline, CDR1 is MNHNS and CDR2 is SASEGT. CDR3 sequence: CASSSSGVWSEAFF. The CDR3 DNA sequence: TGTGCCAGCAGTTCGTCGGGGGTTTGGTCCGAAGCTTTCTTT.

The rearrangement uses TRBV19 and TRBJ1-1; D uncertain. The CDR3 runs 12 residues. Germline loops: CDR1 LNHDA, CDR2 SQIVND (reference sequence). V gave up 0 bases and J gave up 11 bases, with 10 bases separating them. DNA of the CDR3: TGTGCCAGTAGTATAGATAAGACCAAGGCTTTCTTT. It yields the protein CASSIDKTKAFF.

This chain uses TRBV6-1 with TRBJ2-7, with TRBD2 as a possible D gene (7 bases). CDR3 length equals 14 residues. Germline lookup yields CDR1 MNHNS and CDR2 SASEGT. Trimming stripped 7 bases from V and 7 bases from J, with 20 bases between. CDR3 bases: TGTGCCAGCATATCGGCGCGGGGGCTCGGGGAGCAGTACTTC. The encoded protein is CASISARGLGEQYF.

This chain joins TRBV6-4 and TRBJ1-2; TRBD1 agrees at 8 bases. V lost 2 bases and J lost 3; bases outside the gene matches: 8. CDR3 size: 16 residues. Germline V CDR1 and CDR2: MRHNA, SNTAGT. CDR3 loop: CASSDGTGEKDYGYTF. CDR3 DNA: TGTGCCAGCAGTGACGGGACAGGAGAAAAAGACTATGGCTACACCTTC.

This clonotype was seen repeatedly, ten times or more. The chain carries TRBV28 and TRBJ1-2, with D uncertain. CDR1 MDHEN and CDR2 SYDVKM come from the germline V gene. The CDR3 is 14 residues long. V was cut by 6 bases and J by 13 bases, with 24 bases left in between. The chain's CDR3 is CASSSIPGQRTLTF. DNA of the CDR3: TGTGCCAGCAGCTCCATCCCGGGCCAGAGGACCCTCACCTTC.

Regarding this clonotype: The junction departs from germline at one end; a sequencing error may be responsible. The chain couples TRBV6-4 to TRBJ2-2; TRBD2 is a possible D gene (5 bases). This CDR3 region has 16 residues. Germline lookup yields CDR1 MRHNA and CDR2 SNTAGT. DNA of the CDR3: TGTGCCAGCGGTGACACTACTAGGACGAACACCGGGGAGCTGTTTTTT. Amino acids: CASGDTTRTNTGELFF.

There are many counts of this clonotype. The chain is built from TRBV11-2 and TRBJ1-6; no definite D call. The CDR3 length is 13 residues. Per the germline V gene, CDR1 is SGHAT and CDR2 is FQNNGV. V lost 2 bases, J lost 7 bases, and 6 bases lay in between. The CDR3 protein is CASSLLENSPLHF. CDR3 nucleotides: TGTGCCAGCAGCTTACTTGAGAATTCACCCCTCCACTTT. Filled out from reference TRBV11-2 and TRBJ1-6, the complete variable domain reads EAGVAQSPRYKIIEKRQSVAFWCNPISGHATLYWYQQILGQGPKLLIQFQNNGVVDDSQLPKDRFSAERLKGVDSTLKIQPAKLEDSAVYLCASSLLENSPLHFGNGTRLTVT.

This clonotype was seen a handful of times. The chain recombines TRBV28 with TRBJ2-7; a possible D gene is TRBD2 (5 bases). The CDR3 runs 14 residues. The germline V and J ends were trimmed by 7 bases and 2 bases, with 15 bases remaining between them. Germline CDR1 is MDHEN and CDR2 is SYDVKM. CDR3 loop: CASKREPPPYEQYF. The CDR3 region has the DNA TGTGCCAGCAAGAGGGAACCCCCCCCCTACGAGCAGTACTTC.

The chain uses TRBV20-1 and TRBJ1-2; no definite D call. V was shortened by 6 bases and J by 7 bases, with 12 bases between the two germline ends. Germline CDR1 is DFQATT and CDR2 is SNEGSKA (reference sequence). This CDR3 spans 11 amino acids. CDR3 protein: CSAPSAGGYTF. The CDR3 DNA reads TGCAGTGCCCCCTCGGCGGGTGGCTACACCTTC.

The CDR3 region has the DNA TGTGCCAGCTGGTACGAGCAGTACTTC. Encoded protein: CASWYEQYF. The gene calls are TRBV3-2 and TRBJ2-7. TRBV3-2 is assigned pseudogene status. This CDR3 spans 9 amino acids.

This clonotype came up once. One base away lies a much larger clone, so this may be a sequencing read error. The rearrangement joins TRBV4-3 to TRBJ2-5; 7 nucleotides agree with TRBD2. The CDR3 loop spans 15 amino acids. From germline, CDR1 is LGHNA and CDR2 YSLEER. J was trimmed by 0 bases and V by 0 bases; bases with no gene match: 1. The CDR3 DNA reads as TGCGCCAGCAGCCAAGATAGCGGGTACCAAGAGACCCAGTACTTC. Its protein product is CASSQDSGYQETQYF.

V is TRBV2 and J is TRBJ1-1; no definite D call. The CDR3 runs 11 residues. V shed 4 bases and J shed 10 bases, with 10 bases lying between them. From germline, CDR1 is SNHLY and CDR2 FYNNEI. The CDR3 spells CASSGVGRAFF. Here the CDR3 DNA reads TGTGCCAGCAGTGGGGTCGGGCGAGCTTTCTTT.

This clonotype occurred many times. The rearrangement joins TRBV28 to TRBJ1-2, with TRBD1 identical over 9 bases. The J segment lost 4 bases and the V segment lost 6 bases, leaving 6 bases of the junction unmatched. The length of the CDR3 is 14 residues. Looked up from germline, CDR1 is MDHEN and CDR2 is SYDVKM. The CDR3 nucleotides are TGTGCCAGCAGCCTGGGGGACAGGGTCTATGGCTACACCTTC. Its protein is CASSLGDRVYGYTF.

This clonotype was seen repeatedly, ten times or more. The DNA of the CDR3 is TGTGCCAGCAGCTTAGCTTTGTTTGGACTAGCACTGGCCTACAATGAGCAGTTCTTC. Translated, it gives CASSLALFGLALAYNEQFF. The chain joins TRBV7-8 to TRBJ2-1, with 8 bases fitting TRBD2. With V trimmed by 0 bases and J by 2 bases, 12 bases remained unmatched. CDR3 length: 19 amino acids. Germline-derived CDR1 and CDR2 are SGHVS and FQNEAQ. Complete variable domain (other parts from reference TRBV7-8 and TRBJ2-1): GAGVSQSPRYKVAKRGQDVALRCDPISGHVSLFWYQQALGQGPEFLTYFQNEAQLDKSGLPSDRFFAERPEGSVSTLKIQRTQQEDSAVYLCASSLALFGLALAYNEQFFGPGTRLTVL.

This clonotype was recorded many times. The chain is built from TRBV10-3 and TRBJ1-1, with a tentative D call TRBD1 (6 bases). Trimming pared 10 bases from V and 3 bases from J, leaving 15 bases between. The germline V gene has CDR1 ENHRY and CDR2 SYGVKD. The CDR3 spans 13 residues. CDR3 DNA sequence: TGTGCCACAACCATCAGGGGAGACACTGAAGCTTTCTTT. This gives the protein CATTIRGDTEAFF.